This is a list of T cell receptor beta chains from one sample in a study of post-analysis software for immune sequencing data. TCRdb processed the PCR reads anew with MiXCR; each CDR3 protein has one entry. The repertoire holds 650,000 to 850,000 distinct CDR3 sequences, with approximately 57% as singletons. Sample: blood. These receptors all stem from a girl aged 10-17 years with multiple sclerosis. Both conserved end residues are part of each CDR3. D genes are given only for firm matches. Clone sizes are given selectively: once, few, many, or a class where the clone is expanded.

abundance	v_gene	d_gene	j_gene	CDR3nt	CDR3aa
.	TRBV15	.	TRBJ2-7	TGTGCCACCAGCAGAGATGGGACCTCCTCCTACGAGCAGTACTTC	CATSRDGTSSYEQYF
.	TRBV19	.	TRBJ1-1	TGTGCCGGAGGTACGACCACTGAAGCTTTCTTT	CAGGTTTEAFF
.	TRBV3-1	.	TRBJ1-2	TGTGCCAGCAGTCAGACAGCATCTCGTGGCTACACCTTC	CASSQTASRGYTF
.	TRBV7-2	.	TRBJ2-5	TGTGCCAGCAGCTTAGAGTATGGGTATCAAGAGACCCAGTACTTC	CASSLEYGYQETQYF
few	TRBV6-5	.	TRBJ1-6	TGTGCCAGCACCCGGGGACACGGCCTTTATAATTCACCCCTCCACTTT	CASTRGHGLYNSPLHF
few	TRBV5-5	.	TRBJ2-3	TGTGCCAGCACCGAGGTGGGGGTAGATACGCAGTATTTT	CASTEVGVDTQYF
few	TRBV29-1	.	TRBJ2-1	TGCAGCGGGCAGGTAGCGGAGGGGAGTGAGCAGTTCTTC	CSGQVAEGSEQFF
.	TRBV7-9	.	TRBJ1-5	TGTGCCAGCAGCTTAGGTGGGGGCCGCAGTCAGCCCCAGCATTTT	CASSLGGGRSQPQHF
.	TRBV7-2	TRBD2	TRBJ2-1	TGTGCCAGCAGCTTAGGTCTGCTAGCGGGACTCTCCTACAATGAGCAGTTCTTC	CASSLGLLAGLSYNEQFF
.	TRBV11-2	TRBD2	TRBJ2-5	TGTGCCAGCAGCTACCGGAGGCGGGGGACTCCTCAAGAGACCCAGTACTTC	CASSYRRRGTPQETQYF
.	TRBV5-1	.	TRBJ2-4	TGCGCCAGCAGCTTGGCCTTTGGGAAGGGGCCTTCCAAGGGCATTCAGTACTTC	CASSLAFGKGPSKGIQYF
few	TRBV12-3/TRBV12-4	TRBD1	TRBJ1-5	TGTGCCAGCAGTCGATACAGGGGTTCCGATCAGCCCCAGCATTTT	CASSRYRGSDQPQHF
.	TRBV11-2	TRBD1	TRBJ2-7	TGTGCCAGCAGGGCCGGGACAGGGGGCGAGTACTTC	CASRAGTGGEYF
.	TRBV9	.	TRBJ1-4	TGTGCCAGCAGCCCGGCCGGAACCGCTAATGAAAAACTGTTTTTT	CASSPAGTANEKLFF
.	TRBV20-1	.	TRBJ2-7	TGCAGTGCTAGGGACAGCGACACCTTAGGGGAGCAGTACTTC	CSARDSDTLGEQYF
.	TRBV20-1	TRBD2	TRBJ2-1	TGCAGTGCTAGAGATCGGCTAGCGGGGGGGAGGTTTGAGCAGTTCTTC	CSARDRLAGGRFEQFF
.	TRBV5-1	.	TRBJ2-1	TGCGCCAGCAGCACAGGGCCCACCGATGAGCAGTTCTTC	CASSTGPTDEQFF
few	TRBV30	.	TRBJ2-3	TGTGCCTGGAGTCCCCTCCTAGATACGCAGTATTTT	CAWSPLLDTQYF
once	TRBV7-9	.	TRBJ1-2	TGTGCCAGCAGCCCCGATGGCTACACCTTC	CASSPDGYTF
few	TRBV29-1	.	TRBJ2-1	TGCAGCGTTGACGGTATCTCAGCCTACAATGAGCAGTTCTTC	CSVDGISAYNEQFF
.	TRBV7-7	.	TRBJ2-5	TGTGCTAGCAGCTTAGCCATGGGTGACGGAGAGACCCAGTACTTC	CASSLAMGDGETQYF
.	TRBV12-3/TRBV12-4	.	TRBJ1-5	TGTGCCAGCAGTATGGCGGGCCCTAGCAATCAGCCCCAGCATTTT	CASSMAGPSNQPQHF
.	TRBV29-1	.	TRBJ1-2	TGCAGCGTTGAAGATTATGGAACCGGGGCCACTTCTAACTATGGCTACACCTTC	CSVEDYGTGATSNYGYTF
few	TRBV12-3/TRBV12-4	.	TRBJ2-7	TGTGCCAGCAGGGCGGGACACGATTCCTACGAGCAGTACTTC	CASRAGHDSYEQYF
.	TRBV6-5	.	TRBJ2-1	TGTGCCAGCAGTCAACCCGGGGGACCCTCCAATGAGCAGTTCTTC	CASSQPGGPSNEQFF
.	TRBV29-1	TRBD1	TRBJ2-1	TGCAGCGCTCCAGGGGGTCCAATAATGGGTGAGCAGTTCTTC	CSAPGGPIMGEQFF
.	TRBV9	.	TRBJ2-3	TGTGCCAGCAGCGTAGAGACGGCGGTAAGCACAGATACGCAGTATTTT	CASSVETAVSTDTQYF
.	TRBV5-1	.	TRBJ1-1	TGCGCCAGCAGCTTGGATAAAACGGTTCTGGCTGAAGCTTTCTTT	CASSLDKTVLAEAFF
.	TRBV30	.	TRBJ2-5	TGTGCCTGGAGTATGAAAGAGACCCAGTACTTC	CAWSMKETQYF
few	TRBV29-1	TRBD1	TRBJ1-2	TGCAGCGTTGCCCGGGACAGCCTCGATAACTATGGCTACACCTTC	CSVARDSLDNYGYTF
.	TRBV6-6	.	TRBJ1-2	TGTGCCAGCAGTTACACAGGGTATGGCTACACCTTC	CASSYTGYGYTF
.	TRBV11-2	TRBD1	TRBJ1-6	TGTGCCAGCAGCTTCTTCCGGGACAGGCGGTCTAATCATAATTCACCCCTCCACTTT	CASSFFRDRRSNHNSPLHF
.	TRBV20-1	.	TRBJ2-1	TGCAGTGCAGCCGGGACTTGGTCCTACAATGAGCAGTTCTTC	CSAAGTWSYNEQFF
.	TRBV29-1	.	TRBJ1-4	TGCAGCGCTGGCAGGGTTGGGGCAACTAATGAAAAACTGTTTTTT	CSAGRVGATNEKLFF
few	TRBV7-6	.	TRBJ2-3	TGTGCCAGCAGCTCGGGGAGACAGGGCACAGATACGCAGTATTTT	CASSSGRQGTDTQYF
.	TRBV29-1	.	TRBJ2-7	TGCAGCGTTGAAGCCAAGGGGGCCTACGAGCAGTACTTC	CSVEAKGAYEQYF
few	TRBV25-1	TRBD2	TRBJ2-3	TGTGCCAGCAGTGAACCTGCTTGGGGTAGCGGGTACACAGATACGCAGTATTTT	CASSEPAWGSGYTDTQYF
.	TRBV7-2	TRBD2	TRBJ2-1	TGTGCCAGCAGCTCCCCTCTAGCGGGGACGTACAATGAGCAGTTCTTC	CASSSPLAGTYNEQFF
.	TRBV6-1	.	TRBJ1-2	TGTGCCAGTAGGAAAGGGGGGGATCCTAACTATGGCTACACCTTC	CASRKGGDPNYGYTF
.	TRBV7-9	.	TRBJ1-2	TGTGCCAGCAGCTTAAGGAGCAGGGGCCTTAACTATGGCTACACCTTC	CASSLRSRGLNYGYTF
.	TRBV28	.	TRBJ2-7	TGTGCCAGCAGGCACAAGAACGAGCAGTACTTC	CASRHKNEQYF
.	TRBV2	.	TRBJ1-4	TGTGCCAGCAGCCCCCGGTCGAAGAACGTCGCTAATGAAAAACTGTTTTTT	CASSPRSKNVANEKLFF
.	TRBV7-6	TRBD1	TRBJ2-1	TGTGCCAGCAGCTTGGCCGGGACAGGGTTCAATGAGCAGTTCTTC	CASSLAGTGFNEQFF
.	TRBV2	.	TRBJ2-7	TGTGCCAGCAGAGAACAGGGACCTACCTACGAGCAGTACTTC	CASREQGPTYEQYF
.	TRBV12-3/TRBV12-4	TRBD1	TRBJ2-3	TGTGCCAGCAGTTTAGGGACAGGGGGTACGCAGTATTTT	CASSLGTGGTQYF